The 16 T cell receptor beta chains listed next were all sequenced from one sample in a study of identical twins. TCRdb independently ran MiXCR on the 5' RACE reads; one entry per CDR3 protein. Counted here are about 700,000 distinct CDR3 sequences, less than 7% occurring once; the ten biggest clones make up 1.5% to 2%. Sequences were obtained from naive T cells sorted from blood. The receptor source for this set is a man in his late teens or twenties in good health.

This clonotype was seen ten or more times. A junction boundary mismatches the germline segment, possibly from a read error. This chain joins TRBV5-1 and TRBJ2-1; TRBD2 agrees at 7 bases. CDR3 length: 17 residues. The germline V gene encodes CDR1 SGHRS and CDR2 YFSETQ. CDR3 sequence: CASSLEPGRTSDNEQFF. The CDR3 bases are TGCGCCAGCAGCTTGGAGCCCGGGAGGACCTCCGACAATGAGCAGTTCTTC. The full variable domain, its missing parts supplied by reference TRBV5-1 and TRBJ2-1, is KAGVTQTPRYLIKTRGQQVTLSCSPISGHRSVSWYQQTPGQGLQFLFEYFSETQRNKGNFPGRFSGRQFSNSRSEMNVSTLELGDSALYLCASSLEPGRTSDNEQFFGPGTRLTVL.

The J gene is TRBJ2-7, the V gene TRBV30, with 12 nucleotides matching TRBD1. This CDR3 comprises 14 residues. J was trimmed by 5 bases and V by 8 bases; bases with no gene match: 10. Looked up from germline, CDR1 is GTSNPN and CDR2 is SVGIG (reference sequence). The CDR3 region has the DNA TGTGCCCGATCCGGGACAGGGGGCGCGGACGAGCAGTACTTC. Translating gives CARSGTGGADEQYF.

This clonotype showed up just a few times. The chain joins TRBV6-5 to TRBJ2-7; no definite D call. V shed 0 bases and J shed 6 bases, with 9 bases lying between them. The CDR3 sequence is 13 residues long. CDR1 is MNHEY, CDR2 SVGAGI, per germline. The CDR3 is CASSYSIIGEQYF. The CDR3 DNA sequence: TGTGCCAGCAGTTACTCGATTATTGGCGAGCAGTACTTC.

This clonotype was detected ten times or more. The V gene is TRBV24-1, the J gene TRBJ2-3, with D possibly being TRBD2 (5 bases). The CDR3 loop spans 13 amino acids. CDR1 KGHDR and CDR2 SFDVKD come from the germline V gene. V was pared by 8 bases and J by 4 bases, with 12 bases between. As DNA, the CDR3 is TGTGCCACCACCAGCGGCAGTGCAGATACGCAGTATTTT. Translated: CATTSGSADTQYF.

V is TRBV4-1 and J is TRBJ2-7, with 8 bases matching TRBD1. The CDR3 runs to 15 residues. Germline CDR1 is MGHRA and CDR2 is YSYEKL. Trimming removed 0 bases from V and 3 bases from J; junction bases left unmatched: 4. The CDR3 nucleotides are TGCGCCAGCAGCCAAGATCAGGGGGCTTTCTACGAGCAGTACGTC. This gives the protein CASSQDQGAFYEQYV.

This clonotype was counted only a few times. The DNA for the CDR3 is TGCAGCGTACGGACAGTGAACACTGAAGCTTTCTTT. It yields the protein CSVRTVNTEAFF. The rearrangement uses TRBV29-1 and TRBJ1-1; possibly TRBD1 for D (6 bases). V dropped 6 bases and J dropped 0 bases, with 8 bases sitting between them. CDR3 length: 12 residues. In germline, CDR1 is SQVTM, CDR2 ANQGSEA.

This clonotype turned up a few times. The CDR3, as DNA: TGTGCCAGCAGCCCGTCCACTGACAGGGGGCTTTACAATGAGCAGTTCTTC. It translates to CASSPSTDRGLYNEQFF. The V call is TRBV11-2, the J call TRBJ2-1; 10 nucleotides match TRBD1. This CDR3 is built from 17 residues. Germline lookup yields CDR1 SGHAT and CDR2 FQNNGV. With V trimmed by 5 bases and J by 4 bases, 11 bases remained unmatched.

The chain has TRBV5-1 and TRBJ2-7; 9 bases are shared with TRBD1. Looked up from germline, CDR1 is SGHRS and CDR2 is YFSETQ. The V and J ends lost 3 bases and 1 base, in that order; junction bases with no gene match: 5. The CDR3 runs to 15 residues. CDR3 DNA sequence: TGCGCCAGCAGCTGGGGGACAGGGAATTCCTACGAGCAGTACGTC. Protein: CASSWGTGNSYEQYV.

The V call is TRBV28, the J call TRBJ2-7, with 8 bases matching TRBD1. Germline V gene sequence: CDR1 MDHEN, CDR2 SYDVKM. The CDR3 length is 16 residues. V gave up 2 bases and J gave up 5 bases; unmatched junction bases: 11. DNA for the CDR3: TGTGCCAGCAGTTTAAGGTCAGGGACAGGAGGTAACGAGCAGTACTTC. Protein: CASSLRSGTGGNEQYF.

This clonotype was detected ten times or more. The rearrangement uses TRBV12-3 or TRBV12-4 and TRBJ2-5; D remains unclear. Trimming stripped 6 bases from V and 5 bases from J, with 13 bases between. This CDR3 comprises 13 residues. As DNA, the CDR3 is TGTGCCAGCAGAAACGACGGGCGGGAGACCCAGTACTTC. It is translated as CASRNDGRETQYF.

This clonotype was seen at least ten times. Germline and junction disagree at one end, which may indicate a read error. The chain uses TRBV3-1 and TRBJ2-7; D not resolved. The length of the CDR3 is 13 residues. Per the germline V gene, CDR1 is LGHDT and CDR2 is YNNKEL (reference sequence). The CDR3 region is CASSQDTSYEQYF. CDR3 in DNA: TGCGCCAGCAGCCAAGATACCAGCTACGAGCAGTACTTC.

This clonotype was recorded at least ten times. The CDR3 reads CASSDRTGISYNEQFF. CDR3 DNA sequence: TGTGCCAGCAGTGATCGGACAGGGATCTCCTACAATGAGCAGTTCTTC. The chain links TRBV6-2 or TRBV6-3 to TRBJ2-1; 8 positions match TRBD1. There are 16 residues in the CDR3. Germline CDR1 reads MNHEY; CDR2 reads SVGEGT. The junction had 6 bases not matched to a gene; V was cut back by 5 bases and J by 0 bases.

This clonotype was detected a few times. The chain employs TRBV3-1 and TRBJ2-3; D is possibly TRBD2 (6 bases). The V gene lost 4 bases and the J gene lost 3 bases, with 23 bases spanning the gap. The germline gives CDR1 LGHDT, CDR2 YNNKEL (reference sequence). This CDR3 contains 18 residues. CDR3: CASSPGGAVPRSTDTQYF. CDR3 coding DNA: TGTGCCAGCAGCCCCGGGGGAGCGGTCCCCCGGAGTACAGATACGCAGTATTTT.

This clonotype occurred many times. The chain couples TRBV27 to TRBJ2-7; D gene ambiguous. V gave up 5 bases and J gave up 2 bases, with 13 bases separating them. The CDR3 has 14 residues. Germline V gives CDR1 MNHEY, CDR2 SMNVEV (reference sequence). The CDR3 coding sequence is TGTGCCAGCAGTCATAAATCTCCTCCCTACGAGCAGTACTTC. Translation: CASSHKSPPYEQYF.

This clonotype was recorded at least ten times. In nucleotides, the CDR3 is TGTGCCAGCAGCTTGGGAGGGATAGCCGACTCCTACAATGAGCAGTTCTTC. Translation gives CASSLGGIADSYNEQFF. The chain links TRBV7-9 to TRBJ2-1; the match to TRBD2 covers 7 bases. The CDR3 consists of 17 residues. The ends lost 3 bases at V and 0 bases at J; junction bases unmatched: 8. Germline V lookup: CDR1 SEHNR, CDR2 FQNEAQ (reference sequence).

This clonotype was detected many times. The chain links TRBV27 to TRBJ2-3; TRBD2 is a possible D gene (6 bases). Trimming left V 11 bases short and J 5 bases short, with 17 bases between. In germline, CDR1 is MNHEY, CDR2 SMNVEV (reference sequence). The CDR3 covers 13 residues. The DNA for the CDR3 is TGTGCCGCGGGGCAGGTTTGGATAGATACGCAGTATTTT. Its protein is CAAGQVWIDTQYF.